This T cell receptor beta chain was obtained from a study of T cells after yellow fever vaccination. Points from the study as a whole: Bulk-population clonotypes that are abundant could appear as contaminants in FACS-sorted repertoires. Clones that expanded after primary vaccination mostly reappeared after the booster (96% CD4, 75% to 90% CD8). Clonotypes shared by both compartments, CD4 and CD8, made up a small share.

V was trimmed by 5 bases and J by 6 bases, leaving 17 bases between them. The CDR3 loop spans 15 amino acids. Germline V gene lookup returns CDR1 LNHNV and CDR2 YYDKDF (reference sequence). As for this clonotype: Its antigen is not identified.

TCRdb ran MiXCR on the 5' RACE reads and lists one entry per CDR3 protein. The data contain 300,000 or so distinct CDR3 sequences, around 8.1% of them seen just once; the ten biggest clones take up roughly a sixth. The V and J genes are TRBV15 and TRBJ1-5; unclear D gene. The receptor was isolated from a man between 18 and 29 years old who received the YFV17D yellow fever vaccine. Sequencing was performed on PBMCs, taken around 45 days after the first yellow fever vaccination. The CDR3, as DNA: TGTGCCACCAGCCCTATCCAGCCCGCCGGTCAGCCCCAGCATTTT. This encodes CATSPIQPAGQPQHF.